These 32 T cell receptor beta chains originate from one sample sequenced in a study of T cells expressing NK-cell markers. For each CDR3 protein, TCRdb gives one entry from its re-call of the 5' RACE reads, without DNA. The table counts 130,000 to 150,000 distinct CDR3 sequences; approximately 12% lies in the top ten. Sequencing used blood T cells: a sorted CD56 or NKG2C T cell subset, CD4+ or CD8+ T cells, or bulk PBMC T cells (not recorded which). These receptors originate from a young man in good health.

The chain carries TRBV7-8 and TRBJ2-3. This CDR3 contains 13 residues. Looked up from germline, CDR1 is SGHVS and CDR2 is FQNEAQ. The CDR3 sequence: CASSLNAVDTQYF. The full variable domain, in which reference TRBV7-8 and TRBJ2-3 provide the parts outside the CDR3, is GAGVSQSPRYKVAKRGQDVALRCDPISGHVSLFWYQQALGQGPEFLTYFQNEAQLDKSGLPSDRFFAERPEGSVSTLKIQRTQQEDSAVYLCASSLNAVDTQYFGPGTRLTVL.

This rearrangement joins TRBV5-4 to TRBJ2-1; TCRdb designates TRBD2, a call that cannot be tested without DNA. There are 14 residues in the CDR3. Germline V gives CDR1 SGHNT, CDR2 YYREEE (reference sequence). The CDR3 sequence: CASHTLAGVNEQFF.

The chain links TRBV12-3 or TRBV12-4 to TRBJ2-5; TCRdb outputs TRBD1, but without DNA this stays unchecked. CDR3 length equals 15 residues. This CDR3 is CASSSGQGVPETQYF.

CDR3: CASSLPSGRNNEQFF. The chain recombines TRBV5-6 with TRBJ2-1; lacking DNA, the TRBD2 call made by TCRdb goes unchecked. CDR3 size: 15 residues. CDR1 SGHDT and CDR2 YYEEEE come from the germline V gene.

V gene TRBV7-9 combines with J gene TRBJ2-7; TCRdb picks TRBD2, but there is no DNA to check that call. The CDR3 has 15 residues. Per the germline V gene, CDR1 is SEHNR and CDR2 is FQNEAQ (reference sequence). The CDR3: CASSLTSGDHYEQYF.

This sequence joins TRBV13 and TRBJ2-1; TCRdb's assignment of TRBD1 cannot be checked, as there is no DNA. The CDR3 loop spans 16 amino acids. Germline CDR1 and CDR2: PRHDT and FYEKMQ (reference sequence). The CDR3 here is CASSLPGTGVFNEQFF.

The V call is TRBV12-3 or TRBV12-4, the J call TRBJ2-3; TCRdb selects TRBD2, and the lack of DNA leaves this call unchecked. There are 17 residues in the CDR3. CDR3 residues: CASSETSGRSPTDTQYF.

The genes are TRBV4-1 and TRBJ2-1; TCRdb gives TRBD1 as the D gene, but with no DNA this cannot be confirmed. The CDR3 is 15 amino acids. The germline gives CDR1 MGHRA, CDR2 YSYEKL. The CDR3 sequence is CASSQKTGEFNEQFF.

The chain joins TRBV12-3 or TRBV12-4 to TRBJ2-2; TCRdb gives TRBD1 as the D gene, but with no DNA this cannot be confirmed. The CDR3 runs 15 residues. CDR3 protein: CASSLVGRGTGELFF.

The J gene is TRBJ1-1, the V gene TRBV4-1. The germline gives CDR1 MGHRA, CDR2 YSYEKL. This CDR3 has 12 amino acids. This chain's CDR3 is CASSQVVGDAFF.

The chain links TRBV24-1 to TRBJ1-5; TCRdb designates TRBD1, a call that cannot be tested without DNA. The CDR3 consists of 14 residues. The germline V gene has CDR1 KGHDR and CDR2 SFDVKD. The CDR3 is CATSDGGQNQPQHF.

The J gene is TRBJ2-7, the V gene TRBV13; absent DNA, TCRdb's TRBD2 call cannot be checked. The CDR3 contains 16 residues. The V gene's germline CDR1 is PRHDT and CDR2 FYEKMQ (reference sequence). This CDR3 reads CASSLRTSELLYEQYF.

V is TRBV2 and J is TRBJ2-1; TCRdb returns TRBD1, unconfirmable since there is no DNA. The CDR3 spans 14 residues. Germline loops: CDR1 SNHLY, CDR2 FYNNEI. The CDR3 spells CASSDRGHYNEQFF. Combining the CDR3 with reference TRBV2 and TRBJ2-1 gives the whole variable domain EPEVTQTPSHQVTQMGQEVILRCVPISNHLYFYWYRQILGQKVEFLVSFYNNEISEKSEIFDDQFSVERPDGSNFTLKIRSTKLEDSAMYFCASSDRGHYNEQFFGPGTRLTVL.

The chain couples TRBV9 to TRBJ2-5; TCRdb gives TRBD1 as the D gene, but with no DNA this cannot be confirmed. The germline V gene has CDR1 SGDLS and CDR2 YYNGEE. This CDR3 comprises 16 residues. The CDR3 sequence is CASSVGLGTYQETQYF.

The chain uses TRBV7-2 and TRBJ2-3; TCRdb names TRBD1, which stays unverified in the absence of DNA. The CDR3 length is 14 residues. Germline CDR1 is SGHTA and CDR2 is FQGNSA. The CDR3 sequence is CASSLISGPDTQYF.

V is TRBV12-3 or TRBV12-4 and J is TRBJ2-3. The CDR3 loop spans 13 amino acids. The CDR3 reads CASSFVFSDTQYF.

This sequence joins TRBV3-1 and TRBJ2-1; TCRdb's assignment of TRBD1 cannot be checked, as there is no DNA. From germline, CDR1 is LGHDT and CDR2 YNNKEL (reference sequence). There are 14 residues in the CDR3. This CDR3 is CASLGPGSYNEQFF.

V gene TRBV11-1 combines with J gene TRBJ2-2. The CDR3 runs 14 residues. CDR1 and CDR2 from the germline V gene are SGHAT and FQDESV (reference sequence). The CDR3 loop is CASSSNPNTGELFF.

This sequence joins TRBV19 and TRBJ2-3; TCRdb names TRBD1, which stays unverified in the absence of DNA. The CDR3 has 15 residues. Germline V gene data show CDR1 as LNHDA and CDR2 as SQIVND (reference sequence). CDR3 in amino acids: CASSGTGDSTDTQYF.

The chain carries TRBV7-2 and TRBJ2-5; the TCRdb call, TRBD1, lacks DNA for checking. CDR3 length: 14 residues. The germline CDR1 and CDR2 sequences are SGHTA and FQGNSA. The chain's CDR3 is CASSPGLYQETQYF.

The V call is TRBV7-9, the J call TRBJ2-1; TCRdb's D call, TRBD2, is unchecked because there is no DNA. Looked up from germline, CDR1 is SEHNR and CDR2 is FQNEAQ (reference sequence). The CDR3 is made up of 14 amino acids. CDR3 sequence reads: CASSSTSGRIEQFF. The variable domain in full, with the rest retrieved from reference TRBV7-9 and TRBJ2-1, is DTGVSQNPRHKITKRGQNVTFRCDPISEHNRLYWYRQTLGQGPEFLTYFQNEAQLEKSRLLSDRFSAERPKGSFSTLEIQRTEQGDSAMYLCASSSTSGRIEQFFGPGTRLTVL.

The chain employs TRBV27 and TRBJ2-1; TCRdb selects TRBD2, and the lack of DNA leaves this call unchecked. Germline V gene lookup returns CDR1 MNHEY and CDR2 SMNVEV (reference sequence). CDR3 length: 16 amino acids. The CDR3 region is CASSLFGAGGNNEQFF.

This sequence joins TRBV30 and TRBJ2-1; TCRdb's D call of TRBD1 is untestable without DNA. From germline, CDR1 is GTSNPN and CDR2 SVGIG (reference sequence). The CDR3 length is 13 residues. CDR3: CAGGQSSYNEQFF.

This chain joins TRBV9 and TRBJ2-7; TCRdb reports TRBD2, a call that lacks DNA to check it against. The CDR3 length is 14 residues. Germline lookup yields CDR1 SGDLS and CDR2 YYNGEE. This chain's CDR3 is CASSVDGRPYEQYF.

This CDR3 reads CASSLLGTAMNTEAFF. The V and J genes are TRBV5-1 and TRBJ1-1; TCRdb reports TRBD1, a call that lacks DNA to check it against. CDR1 and CDR2 from the germline V gene are SGHRS and YFSETQ. CDR3 size: 16 residues.

The V call is TRBV28, the J call TRBJ2-5; TCRdb selects TRBD2, and the lack of DNA leaves this call unchecked. This CDR3 spans 15 amino acids. Germline V gene sequence: CDR1 MDHEN, CDR2 SYDVKM. CDR3 sequence reads: CASSSDRTFQETQYF.

The chain recombines TRBV6-1 with TRBJ2-5; the D gene TCRdb calls, TRBD1, cannot be checked with no DNA. The CDR3 length is 15 residues. Germline V lookup: CDR1 MNHNS, CDR2 SASEGT. The CDR3 is CASTDRGWNLETQYF.

The V and J genes are TRBV2 and TRBJ2-1; TCRdb selects TRBD1, and the lack of DNA leaves this call unchecked. This CDR3 is 14 amino acids long. Per the germline V gene, CDR1 is SNHLY and CDR2 is FYNNEI. CDR3 sequence: CASSEEGGGNEQFF.

The CDR3 protein is CATCDRNTDTQYF. The chain carries TRBV10-3 and TRBJ2-3; TCRdb returns TRBD1, unconfirmable since there is no DNA. The CDR3 covers 13 residues. Germline V lookup: CDR1 ENHRY, CDR2 SYGVKD.

This chain uses TRBV19 with TRBJ1-5. Germline CDR1 is LNHDA and CDR2 is SQIVND (reference sequence). The CDR3 sequence is 14 residues long. The chain's CDR3 is CASSPHQINQPQHF.

The chain joins TRBV7-8 to TRBJ2-7. Germline-derived CDR1 and CDR2 are SGHVS and FQNEAQ. The CDR3 is 13 residues long. The CDR3 is CASSLFQNYEQYF.

V usage is TRBV12-3 or TRBV12-4 and J usage is TRBJ2-1; TCRdb's D gene call, TRBD1, goes unchecked for lack of DNA. This CDR3 contains 14 residues. This CDR3 reads CASSPTSTGNEQFF.